Below are 32 T cell receptor beta chains sequenced from a single sample in a study of neurological immune-mediated disorders. TCRdb reanalysed the 5' RACE reads using MiXCR and keeps one entry per CDR3 protein. The sample yields tens of thousands of distinct CDR3 sequences, roughly 3.5% seen once. Sequencing was done on a sample of PBMCs. These receptors were taken from a woman between 45 and 60 years old with multiple sclerosis.

The J gene is TRBJ2-3, the V gene TRBV7-3, with D perhaps TRBD1 or TRBD2 (5 bases each). V was trimmed by 4 bases and J by 6 bases, leaving 23 bases between them. Germline V gene data show CDR1 as SGHTA and CDR2 as FQGTGA. There are 17 residues in the CDR3. The CDR3 is CASSSLPGNPGGDTQYF. CDR3 in DNA: TGTGCCAGCAGCTCGCTCCCAGGGAATCCAGGAGGTGATACGCAGTATTTT. The whole variable domain, remainder taken from reference TRBV7-3 and TRBJ2-3, is GAGVSQTPSNKVTEKGKYVELRCDPISGHTALYWYRQSLGQGPEFLIYFQGTGAADDSGLPNDRFFAVRPEGSVSTLKIQRTERGDSAVYLCASSSLPGNPGGDTQYFGPGTRLTVL.

Ten or more counts support this clonotype. The chain links TRBV27 to TRBJ1-6, with 10 bases aligning to TRBD1. The germline gives CDR1 MNHEY, CDR2 SMNVEV (reference sequence). CDR3 size: 16 residues. The trim removed 6 bases at V and 7 bases at J, leaving 9 bases unmatched. The CDR3 protein is CASSQVDRGLNSPLHF. The CDR3, as DNA: TGTGCCAGCAGCCAGGTCGACAGGGGGCTCAATTCACCCCTCCACTTT.

This clonotype occurred a few times. The chain uses TRBV7-6 and TRBJ2-3, with 7 bases matching TRBD1. Losses at the gene ends were 5 bases for V and 10 bases for J; bases not matched to a gene: 9. In germline, CDR1 is SGHVS, CDR2 FNYEAQ. The CDR3 totals 13 residues. This CDR3 reads CASSPGDRASQYF. DNA of the CDR3: TGTGCCAGCAGCCCCGGCGACAGGGCCTCGCAGTATTTT. Complete variable domain (other parts from reference TRBV7-6 and TRBJ2-3): GAGVSQSPRYKVTKRGQDVALRCDPISGHVSLYWYRQALGQGPEFLTYFNYEAQQDKSGLPNDRFSAERPEGSISTLTIQRTEQRDSAMYRCASSPGDRASQYFGPGTRLTVL.

This clonotype was seen many times. The CDR3 sequence: CASSFWGEDEQFF. The CDR3 DNA sequence: TGTGCCAGCAGTTTTTGGGGGGAGGATGAGCAGTTCTTC. V is TRBV27 and J is TRBJ2-1; possibly TRBD2 for D (6 bases). The CDR3 is 13 residues long. Looked up from germline, CDR1 is MNHEY and CDR2 is SMNVEV (reference sequence). V lost 3 bases to trimming and J lost 8 bases, with 11 bases between them.

The V and J genes are TRBV20-1 and TRBJ2-5; 11 bases match TRBD2. Germline V CDR1 and CDR2: DFQATT, SNEGSKA (reference sequence). V dropped 2 bases and J dropped 0; count of bases not matched to a gene: 5. This CDR3 has 16 residues. CDR3 coding DNA: TGCAGTGCTAGACTAGCGGGGGGCCGGTACCAAGAGACCCAGTACTTC. It is translated as CSARLAGGRYQETQYF.

This clonotype has a count of ten or more. This chain uses TRBV12-3 or TRBV12-4 with TRBJ2-7, with a possible D match to TRBD2 (5 bases). V lost 4 bases and J lost 7, with 17 bases in between. This CDR3 spans 14 amino acids. The CDR3: CASSSRTLIREQYF. For the CDR3, the DNA is TGTGCCAGCAGTTCCCGGACTCTTATTCGGGAGCAGTACTTC.

This clonotype was counted at least ten times. The chain has TRBV27 and TRBJ2-7; 8 nucleotides agree with TRBD1. J lost 4 bases, V lost 6 bases, and 5 bases had no gene match. The germline gives CDR1 MNHEY, CDR2 SMNVEV (reference sequence). The CDR3 is 13 residues long. CDR3 sequence: CASRAGGAYEQYF. In DNA form, the CDR3 reads TGTGCCAGCAGGGCAGGGGGCGCGTACGAGCAGTACTTC.

This clonotype was seen repeatedly, ten times or more. This chain links TRBV5-1 with TRBJ2-3; 11 bases match TRBD1. CDR1 and CDR2 (germline): SGHRS, YFSETQ. The CDR3 spans 15 residues. J gave up 3 bases and V 2 bases, and 2 bases lay outside the gene matches. The CDR3 is CASSFGTGGTDTQYF. Here the CDR3 DNA reads TGCGCCAGCAGCTTCGGGACAGGGGGTACAGATACGCAGTATTTT.

This clonotype has ten or more counts. The chain links TRBV5-1 to TRBJ1-6, with D unclear. Looked up from germline, CDR1 is SGHRS and CDR2 is YFSETQ. The CDR3 extends over 12 amino acids. The V gene lost 4 bases and the J gene lost 7 bases, with 6 bases spanning the gap. The CDR3 loop is CASSQENSPLHF. CDR3 coding DNA: TGCGCCAGCAGCCAGGAGAATTCACCCCTCCACTTT.

In this sample, this clonotype turned up many times. The rearrangement uses TRBV7-2 and TRBJ2-3; 7 nucleotides agree with TRBD1. Per germline, CDR1 SGHTA and CDR2 FQGNSA. The CDR3 consists of 16 residues. After removal of 5 bases from V and 3 bases from J, the junction contained 11 bases not matched to a gene. The CDR3 sequence is CASSLLPGQFTDTQYF. The CDR3 DNA reads as TGTGCCAGCAGCCTTCTCCCGGGACAGTTTACAGATACGCAGTATTTT. Full variable domain (outside the CDR3, taken from reference TRBV7-2 and TRBJ2-3): GAGVSQSPSNKVTEKGKDVELRCDPISGHTALYWYRQSLGQGLEFLIYFQGNSAPDKSGLPSDRFSAERTGGSVSTLTIQRTQQEDSAVYLCASSLLPGQFTDTQYFGPGTRLTVL.

This clonotype has more than one count but fewer than ten. The rearrangement joins TRBV20-1 to TRBJ2-3; 8 positions agree with TRBD2. The CDR3 consists of 16 residues. Germline assignment: CDR1 DFQATT and CDR2 SNEGSKA (reference sequence). V was clipped by 0 bases and J by 2 bases; unmatched bases: 7. CDR3 in DNA: TGCAGTGCTAGAGACTTCCGGGGGGGGTCCACAGATACGCAGTATTTT. Its translation: CSARDFRGGSTDTQYF.

This clonotype was detected ten times or more. This chain connects TRBV7-2 to TRBJ1-2; D remains ambiguous. Germline V lookup: CDR1 SGHTA, CDR2 FQGNSA. The CDR3 extends over 14 amino acids. Trimming removed 3 bases from V and 4 bases from J, with 12 bases in between. The CDR3: CASSFQQMGYGYTF. The CDR3 region has the DNA TGTGCCAGCAGCTTCCAACAGATGGGCTATGGCTACACCTTC.

Only a few counts were recorded for this clonotype. A read error is possible here, since a much larger clone lies one base away. Here the CDR3 omits its conserved ending phenylalanine or tryptophan, so a read error is the likely source. V is TRBV20-1 and J is TRBJ1-4; D uncertain. The CDR3 covers 13 residues. V shed 3 bases and J shed 0 bases, with 5 bases lying between them. Germline V gene sequence: CDR1 DFQATT, CDR2 SNEGSKA (reference sequence). CDR3 in amino acids: CSASRATNEKLFC. The CDR3 DNA is TGCAGTGCTAGCCGGGCAACTAATGAAAAACTGTTTTGT.

At least ten counts were recorded for this clonotype. The chain joins TRBV2 to TRBJ1-5; D remains unclear. The V end lost 8 bases, the J end lost 1 base, and 12 bases lay between the germline ends. The CDR3 has 14 residues. Germline V lookup: CDR1 SNHLY, CDR2 FYNNEI. The CDR3 DNA sequence: TGTGCCAGCCAAGGACCGGGAAGCAATCAGCCCCAGCATTTT. As protein: CASQGPGSNQPQHF.

This clonotype was detected ten times or more. V usage is TRBV20-1 and J usage is TRBJ2-5, with D unclear. The germline V gene has CDR1 DFQATT and CDR2 SNEGSKA (reference sequence). This CDR3 comprises 10 residues. Trimming removed 4 bases at V and 2 bases at J, with 2 bases between. The CDR3 DNA reads TGCAGTGCTAAACAAGAGACCCAGTACTTC. This codes for CSAKQETQYF.

This clonotype was picked up many times. The V call is TRBV20-1, the J call TRBJ2-1; the D call may be TRBD1 or TRBD2 (6 bases each). Germline V gives CDR1 DFQATT, CDR2 SNEGSKA (reference sequence). V was shortened by 3 bases and J by 0 bases, with 9 bases between the two germline ends. The CDR3 extends over 14 amino acids. The CDR3 loop is CSASWGASYNEQFF. The CDR3 coding sequence is TGCAGTGCTAGTTGGGGGGCCTCCTACAATGAGCAGTTCTTC.

This clonotype was observed many times. The rearrangement uses TRBV10-3 and TRBJ2-5; D tentatively fits TRBD1 or TRBD2 (5 bases each). CDR1 and CDR2 (germline): ENHRY, SYGVKD. This CDR3 spans 13 amino acids. Trimming took off 3 bases at V and 6 bases at J, with 11 bases between the two ends. The CDR3 reads CAISEFQGQTQYF. CDR3 nucleotide sequence: TGTGCCATCAGTGAATTCCAGGGACAGACCCAGTACTTC.

There are many counts of this clonotype. V gene TRBV7-3 combines with J gene TRBJ2-1; 7 bases fit TRBD2. The CDR3 covers 14 residues. J gave up 3 bases and V 7 bases, and 6 bases lay outside the gene matches. The V gene's germline CDR1 is SGHTA and CDR2 FQGTGA. The CDR3 loop is CASTPGGGYNEQFF. Here the CDR3 DNA reads TGTGCCAGCACCCCCGGCGGGGGCTACAATGAGCAGTTCTTC.

This chain connects TRBV20-1 to TRBJ2-5, with TRBD2 matching 11 bases. The trim removed 0 bases at V and 2 bases at J, leaving 5 bases unmatched. Germline-derived CDR1 and CDR2 are DFQATT and SNEGSKA (reference sequence). CDR3 length equals 16 residues. The CDR3 DNA reads TGCAGTGCTAGAGATCCACTAGCGGGGGTACAAGAGACCCAGTACTTC. Translation gives CSARDPLAGVQETQYF.

Of note for this clonotype: A much larger clone differs from this one at a single base, so this may be a read error. This chain connects TRBV7-2 to TRBJ2-3; D perhaps matches TRBD2 (5 bases). Germline CDR1 is SGHTA and CDR2 is FQGNSA. This CDR3 has 15 amino acids. Written as DNA, the CDR3 is TGTGCCAGCAGCGGACCACCGGGAAAGGGCTACCTTTTAGGTTTT. This codes for CASSGPPGKGYLLGF.

This clonotype showed up many times. V gene TRBV20-1 combines with J gene TRBJ1-2; unclear D gene. The CDR3 length is 13 residues. V was clipped by 4 bases and J by 7 bases, with 16 bases between them. CDR1 DFQATT and CDR2 SNEGSKA come from the germline V gene (reference sequence). DNA for the CDR3: TGCAGTGCTAACCGCTGCGAGGGCTGTGGCTACACCTTC. It yields the protein CSANRCEGCGYTF.

This clonotype showed up many times. The V and J genes are TRBV7-9 and TRBJ2-1; no clear D gene. This CDR3 spans 14 amino acids. Trimming stripped 0 bases from V and 7 bases from J, with 10 bases between. The germline gives CDR1 SEHNR, CDR2 FQNEAQ (reference sequence). This chain's CDR3 is CASSLAELRNEQFF. CDR3 nucleotides: TGTGCCAGCAGCTTAGCGGAACTCCGGAATGAGCAGTTCTTC.

This clonotype was seen at least ten times. J is TRBJ2-7 and V is TRBV6-1; TRBD2 matches at 8 bases. Germline V lookup: CDR1 MNHNS, CDR2 SASEGT. Trimming cost V 4 bases and J 0 bases; bases outside gene matches: 5. CDR3 size: 15 residues. The CDR3: CASSVSGTSSYEQYF. The CDR3 DNA is TGTGCCAGCAGTGTTAGCGGGACGAGCTCCTACGAGCAGTACTTC.

This clonotype occurred many times. The rearrangement links TRBV19 to TRBJ2-7, with 9 bases that match TRBD1. The CDR3 is 14 residues long. Germline values: CDR1 LNHDA, CDR2 SQIVND (reference sequence). V lost 5 bases and J lost 2; bases outside the gene matches: 4. The CDR3 spells CASSAGTGPYEQYF. Here the CDR3 DNA reads TGTGCCAGTAGTGCCGGGACAGGGCCCTACGAGCAGTACTTC.

This clonotype has a count of ten or more. V usage is TRBV12-3 or TRBV12-4 and J usage is TRBJ2-1; D is perhaps TRBD1 or TRBD2 (5 bases each). CDR3 length equals 14 residues. The germline V and J ends were trimmed by 8 bases and 4 bases, with 15 bases remaining between them. The CDR3 region is CASSVPGLYNEQFF. In nucleotides, the CDR3 is TGTGCCAGCTCAGTTCCGGGGCTGTACAATGAGCAGTTCTTC.

This clonotype was seen many times. The rearrangement links TRBV21-1 to TRBJ2-7. TRBV21-1 is noted as a pseudogene. CDR3 length equals 12 residues. CDR3 nucleotide sequence: TGTGCCAGCAGCAAAGAATTCTACGAGCAGTACTTC. Translating gives CASSKEFYEQYF.

This clonotype was seen ten or more times. The chain has TRBV12-3 or TRBV12-4 and TRBJ2-5; no reliable D call. Trimming pared 3 bases from V and 7 bases from J, leaving 12 bases between. There are 13 residues in the CDR3. For the CDR3, the DNA is TGTGCCAGCAGTTTGGACCTGGTGGGGACCCAGTACTTC. Translated: CASSLDLVGTQYF.

There are many counts of this clonotype. This chain joins TRBV4-1 and TRBJ2-7; D possibly corresponds to TRBD1 (6 bases). Trimming took 1 base from V and 4 from J, leaving 14 bases between them. This CDR3 has 15 amino acids. Germline assignment: CDR1 MGHRA and CDR2 YSYEKL. CDR3 coding DNA: TGCGCCAGCAGCCAAGGAACAGGGACCTCTTACGAGCAGTACTTC. Its translation is CASSQGTGTSYEQYF.

Details on this clonotype: This may be a read error: a much more frequent sequence differs by one nucleotide. This rearrangement joins TRBV29-1 to TRBJ1-2; TRBD1 is a possible D gene (5 bases). Trimming took 4 bases from V and 6 from J, leaving 18 bases between them. The CDR3 length is 14 residues. Germline values: CDR1 SQVTM, CDR2 ANQGSEA. The CDR3 protein is CSVGSPREGNGYTF. Here the CDR3 DNA reads TGCAGCGTTGGATCACCCAGGGAGGGCAATGGCTACACCTTC.

The rearrangement joins TRBV20-1 to TRBJ2-1; TRBD2 aligns across 8 bases. Looked up from germline, CDR1 is DFQATT and CDR2 is SNEGSKA (reference sequence). This CDR3 contains 12 residues. V trimming: 3 bases; J trimming: 12 bases; junction bases outside the gene matches: 7. The CDR3 coding sequence is TGCAGTGCTAGCGGGGGGGGGCGGTTGCAGTTCTTC. It yields the protein CSASGGGRLQFF.

This clonotype has ten or more counts. This chain connects TRBV15 to TRBJ2-6; D may correspond to TRBD1 or TRBD2 (6 bases each). The V gene's germline CDR1 is LNHNV and CDR2 YYDKDF (reference sequence). V lost 1 base, J lost 2 bases, and 9 bases lay in between. This CDR3 spans 16 amino acids. CDR3 region: CATSRAGGAGANVLTF. The CDR3 nucleotides are TGTGCCACCAGCAGAGCCGGGGGCGCTGGGGCCAACGTCCTGACTTTC.

This clonotype has a count of ten or more. The rearrangement uses TRBV4-3 and TRBJ1-4; D is uncertain. V lost 1 base and J 7 bases, leaving 7 bases between the germline ends. Germline lookup yields CDR1 LGHNA and CDR2 YSLEER. The CDR3 consists of 13 residues. For the CDR3, the DNA is TGCGCCAGCAGCCAAGTGAATCGTGAAAAACTGTTTTTT. As protein: CASSQVNREKLFF.